This passage covers 18 T cell receptor beta chains from one sample sequenced in a study of T-cell reconstitution after alpha-beta-depleted transplantation in children. Preparing the TCRbeta library involved the use of unique molecular identifiers. TCRdb reprocessed the PCR reads via MiXCR and lists one record per CDR3 protein. The table lists 500,000 to 650,000 distinct CDR3 sequences, under 15% of them singletons. The source material was PBMCs, mostly from graft donor cells, sampled 360 days after TCRalphabeta/CD19-depleted stem cell transplant. These receptors were collected from a male patient under 18 who had a stem cell transplant for acute myeloid leukemia, so the T cells may come from the graft donor.

This clonotype was observed a few times. The CDR3 is CATRSGVGNTIYF. CDR3 bases: TGCGCCACCCGCTCCGGGGTTGGAAACACCATATATTTT. The chain employs TRBV5-1 and TRBJ1-3; D gene ambiguous. This CDR3 is built from 13 residues. Germline CDR1 is SGHRS and CDR2 is YFSETQ. Trimming stripped 9 bases from V and 3 bases from J, with 13 bases between.

The sample holds a few counts of this clonotype. The chain couples TRBV5-1 to TRBJ2-3, with D hard to call. CDR3 size: 18 residues. Trimming took 4 bases from V and 2 from J, leaving 23 bases between them. Germline CDR1 and CDR2: SGHRS and YFSETQ. The CDR3 protein is CASSRPPTRPINTDTQYF. CDR3 nucleotide sequence: TGCGCCAGCAGCAGACCCCCGACGAGGCCAATTAACACAGATACGCAGTATTTT.

The chain recombines TRBV11-2 with TRBJ2-4; no clear D. Between the trimmed V and J ends, which lost 0 bases and 0 bases, there was a span of 9 bases. CDR1 and CDR2 from the germline V gene are SGHAT and FQNNGV. The CDR3 length is 16 residues. The CDR3: CASSLDPRLAKNIQYF. CDR3 bases: TGTGCCAGCAGCTTAGATCCCAGGCTAGCCAAAAACATTCAGTACTTC.

This clonotype was detected ten times or more. The V and J genes are TRBV20-1 and TRBJ2-3; D ambiguous. This CDR3 spans 13 amino acids. CDR1 DFQATT and CDR2 SNEGSKA come from the germline V gene (reference sequence). Trimming cost V 0 bases and J 6 bases, with 10 bases left between them. This chain's CDR3 is CSARDPLVDTQYF. CDR3 DNA sequence: TGCAGTGCTAGAGATCCGTTAGTGGATACGCAGTATTTT.

A few counts support this clonotype. This chain joins TRBV6-5 and TRBJ2-7; TRBD2 aligns across 9 bases. V lost 4 bases and J lost 2; bases outside the gene matches: 15. This CDR3 is 18 amino acids long. The germline CDR1 and CDR2 sequences are MNHEY and SVGAGI. The CDR3 nucleotides are TGTGCCAGCAGTTCCTCCGGGACTAGCTGGCCGCCTGCCTACGAGCAGTACTTC. The encoded protein is CASSSSGTSWPPAYEQYF.

This clonotype appeared many times. The chain has TRBV6-5 and TRBJ2-3, with D perhaps TRBD2 (6 bases). This CDR3 has 14 residues. CDR1 and CDR2 from the germline V gene are MNHEY and SVGAGI. V was shortened by 5 bases and J by 4 bases, with 13 bases between the two germline ends. CDR3 loop: CASSLQRVSDTQYF. The CDR3 DNA follows: TGTGCCAGCAGTCTACAGCGGGTCTCAGATACGCAGTATTTT.

This clonotype has only a few counts. The chain links TRBV21-1 to TRBJ2-7; TRBD1 is taken as the D call from the table, unchecked against the DNA. TRBV21-1 is labeled a pseudogene. This CDR3 has 14 residues. DNA of the CDR3: TGTGCCAGCAGCAAGCCGGGACAGAGCTACGAGCAGTACTTC. Translating it yields CASSKPGQSYEQYF.

This clonotype turned up a few times. The chain employs TRBV29-1 and TRBJ2-3, with 7 bases aligning to TRBD1. The V gene's germline CDR1 is SQVTM and CDR2 ANQGSEA. The CDR3 is made up of 12 amino acids. Germline trimming cut 7 bases from V and 4 bases from J; bases unmatched to any gene: 5. The CDR3 reads CSGGQAADTQYF. CDR3 in DNA: TGCAGCGGTGGACAGGCGGCAGATACGCAGTATTTT.

V usage is TRBV3-1 and J usage is TRBJ2-2; 8 bases align to TRBD1. Looked up from germline, CDR1 is LGHDT and CDR2 is YNNKEL (reference sequence). The CDR3 extends over 16 amino acids. J lost 4 bases, V lost 2 bases, and 6 bases had no gene match. CDR3 in DNA: TGTGCCAGCAGCCAAAGGACAGGGCCCGGCACCGGGGAGCTGTTTTTT. Its translation: CASSQRTGPGTGELFF.

In this sample, this clonotype turned up many times. The chain recombines TRBV20-1 with TRBJ2-2, with D possibly being TRBD1 or TRBD2 (5 bases each). The CDR3 runs to 15 residues. Germline V gives CDR1 DFQATT, CDR2 SNEGSKA (reference sequence). Trimming removed 0 bases at V and 2 bases at J, with 10 bases between. The CDR3 sequence: CSAREGTVNTGELFF. CDR3 bases: TGCAGTGCTAGAGAAGGGACCGTCAACACCGGGGAGCTGTTTTTT.

This clonotype was counted only a few times. This chain uses TRBV6-2 or TRBV6-3 with TRBJ2-7, with D unclear. V shed 8 bases and J shed 3 bases, with 23 bases lying between them. CDR1 and CDR2 (germline): MNHEY, SVGEGT. The CDR3 is 16 residues long. CDR3: CASANGLEILVYEQYF. CDR3 coding DNA: TGTGCCAGCGCGAACGGATTAGAAATTTTGGTCTACGAGCAGTACTTC.

V gene TRBV29-1 combines with J gene TRBJ2-3, with a tentative D call TRBD1 (5 bases). The CDR3 has 13 amino acids. Germline V gene lookup returns CDR1 SQVTM and CDR2 ANQGSEA. The germline V and J ends were trimmed by 3 bases and 2 bases, with 9 bases remaining between them. In DNA, the CDR3 is TGCAGCGTTGATAGACAGTCCACAGATACGCAGTATTTT. It translates to CSVDRQSTDTQYF.

V and J are TRBV25-1 and TRBJ1-3, with TRBD1 matching over 9 bases. The CDR3 runs 16 residues. Per germline, CDR1 MGHDK and CDR2 SYGVNS. V trimming: 3 bases; J trimming: 1 base; junction bases outside the gene matches: 4. This CDR3 reads CASSDGQGRSGNTIYF. DNA of the CDR3: TGTGCCAGCAGTGACGGACAGGGGAGGTCTGGAAACACCATATATTTT. The whole variable domain, filled in from reference TRBV25-1 and TRBJ1-3, reads EADIYQTPRYLVIGTGKKITLECSQTMGHDKMYWYQQDPGMELHLIHYSYGVNSTEKGDLSSESTVSRIRTEHFPLTLESARPSHTSQYLCASSDGQGRSGNTIYFGEGSWLTVV.

This clonotype was found a few times. J is TRBJ1-1 and V is TRBV27, with D uncertain. The V gene lost 6 bases and the J gene lost 3 bases, with 14 bases spanning the gap. The CDR3 contains 14 residues. Looked up from germline, CDR1 is MNHEY and CDR2 is SMNVEV (reference sequence). CDR3 sequence: CASRKGYVDTEAFF. DNA for the CDR3: TGTGCCAGCAGAAAAGGGTATGTGGACACTGAAGCTTTCTTT.

This clonotype was counted between two and nine times. The chain links TRBV4-1 to TRBJ2-5; 12 bases map to TRBD2. Germline assignment: CDR1 MGHRA and CDR2 YSYEKL. This CDR3 has 17 amino acids. V lost 3 bases, J lost 4 bases, and 9 bases stayed unmatched. The CDR3 sequence: CASSHTLELAGGETQYF. The CDR3 nucleotides read TGCGCCAGCAGCCACACCCTCGAACTAGCGGGAGGAGAGACCCAGTACTTC.

In its sample, this clonotype was seen a few times. The chain couples TRBV18 to TRBJ2-3; a weak D match, TRBD2 (6 bases). Germline CDR1 is KGHSH and CDR2 is LQKENI. Trimming shortened V by 6 bases and J by 4 bases, and 14 bases separated the two germline ends. The CDR3 runs to 14 residues. The CDR3 protein is CASSRAGSADTQYF. The CDR3 DNA reads as TGTGCCAGCTCGCGAGCGGGTTCTGCAGATACGCAGTATTTT.

This clonotype was seen more than once but under ten times. This chain connects TRBV20-1 to TRBJ2-7; D is ambiguous. The CDR3 totals 14 residues. The germline V gene has CDR1 DFQATT and CDR2 SNEGSKA (reference sequence). Trimming took 6 bases from V and 0 from J, leaving 15 bases between them. The CDR3 bases are TGCAGTGCCGGCCGGGCCCTGAGCTCCTACGAGCAGTACTTC. Its translation: CSAGRALSSYEQYF.

This clonotype was detected a few times. This CDR3 reads CASSFSGAFYNEQFF. For the CDR3, the DNA is TGTGCCAGCAGTTTTTCGGGAGCCTTCTACAATGAGCAGTTCTTC. The J gene is TRBJ2-1, the V gene TRBV28, with D possibly matching TRBD2 (6 bases). The germline CDR1 and CDR2 sequences are MDHEN and SYDVKM. The CDR3 covers 15 residues. V was pared by 3 bases and J by 3 bases, with 12 bases between.